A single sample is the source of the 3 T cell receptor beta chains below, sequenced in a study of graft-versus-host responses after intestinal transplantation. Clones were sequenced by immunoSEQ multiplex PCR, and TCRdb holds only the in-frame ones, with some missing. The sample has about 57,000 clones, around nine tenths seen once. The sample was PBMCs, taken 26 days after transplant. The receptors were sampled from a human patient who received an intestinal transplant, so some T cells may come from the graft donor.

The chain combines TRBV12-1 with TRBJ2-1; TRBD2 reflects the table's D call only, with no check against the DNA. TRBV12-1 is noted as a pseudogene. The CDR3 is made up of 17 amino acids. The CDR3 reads CASSMGLAEVSGHEQFF. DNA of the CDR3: TGTGCCAGCAGCATGGGACTAGCGGAGGTCTCGGGGCATGAGCAGTTCTTC.

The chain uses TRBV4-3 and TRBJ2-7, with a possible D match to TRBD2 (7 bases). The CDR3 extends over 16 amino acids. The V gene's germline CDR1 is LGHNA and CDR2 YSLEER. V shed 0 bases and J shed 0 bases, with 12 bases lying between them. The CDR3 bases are TGCGCCAGCAGCCAAGAGGGGGGGCTAAGCTCCTACGAGCAGTACGTC. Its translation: CASSQEGGLSSYEQYV.

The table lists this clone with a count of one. The DNA for the CDR3 is TGTGCCTGGAGTGTAATGGGCAGGGTCGATGAAAAACTGTTTTTT. Protein: CAWSVMGRVDEKLFF. The chain couples TRBV30 to TRBJ1-4; D possibly corresponds to TRBD1 (5 bases). The CDR3 runs 15 residues. The germline gives CDR1 GTSNPN, CDR2 SVGIG (reference sequence). Trimming took 0 bases from V and 6 from J, leaving 14 bases between them.